This is a list of T cell receptor beta chains from one sample in a study of shared clonotypes between healthy human individuals. Measured with immunoSEQ multiplex PCR; TCRdb has only the in-frame clones, and not every one. The profile shows millions of clones, just over 90% of them singletons. Sequenced: naive CD4+ T cells sorted from blood. The receptors here all came from a man aged 18 to 29 in good health. CDR3s include the opening cysteine and the closing phenylalanine or tryptophan. The order of the fields is J gene, clone size, D gene, V gene, CDR3 protein, CDR3 DNA. D genes are given only for firm matches. Size tells how often a clone was seen (once, few, many) or the class of an expanded clone, and some rows leave it out.

>TRBJ2-1|-|TRBD2|TRBV5-1
CASSGVAGEHEQFF
TGCGCCAGCAGTGGTGTGGCGGGAGAACATGAGCAGTTCTTC
>TRBJ1-5|-|TRBD1|TRBV5-1
CASSLAGTVNQPQHF
TGCGCCAGCAGCTTGGCCGGGACAGTCAATCAGCCCCAGCATTTT
>TRBJ2-5|once|-|TRBV18
CASSPPRGVKTQYF
TGTGCCAGCTCACCACCTAGGGGAGTGAAGACCCAGTACTTC
>TRBJ2-7|-|TRBD2|TRBV7-2
CASSQSGGSPEQYF
TGTGCCAGCAGCCAGAGCGGGGGGAGTCCCGAGCAGTACTTC
>TRBJ1-4|-|TRBD1|TRBV6-1
CASSTGADEKLFF
TGTGCCAGCAGTACAGGGGCCGATGAAAAACTGTTTTTT
>TRBJ2-1|once|TRBD2|TRBV5-1
CASSLGLAGGPTEQFF
TGCGCCAGCAGCTTGGGGCTAGCGGGGGGGCCCACTGAGCAGTTCTTC
>TRBJ2-7|-|TRBD2|TRBV11-2
CASRQAGGREQYF
TGTGCCAGCAGGCAAGCGGGAGGGAGAGAGCAGTACTTC
>TRBJ1-2|-|TRBD1|TRBV6-1
CASRGQGVWNGYTF
TGTGCCAGCAGAGGACAGGGGGTATGGAATGGCTACACCTTC
>TRBJ2-3|-|TRBD2|TRBV7-2
CASSLREGSDTQYF
TGTGCCAGCAGCTTGCGGGAGGGCTCAGATACGCAGTATTTT
>TRBJ1-6|once|TRBD1|TRBV28
CASRGSGGRDSPLHF
TGTGCCAGCAGGGGCTCAGGGGGCCGGGATTCACCCCTCCACTTT
>TRBJ2-1|-|-|TRBV28
CASSLEGSGNEQFF
TGTGCCAGCAGTTTAGAAGGGTCCGGCAATGAGCAGTTCTTC
>TRBJ2-1|-|TRBD2|TRBV18
CASSPPGLAGGDYNEQFF
TGTGCCAGCTCACCACCCGGTTTAGCGGGGGGGGACTACAATGAGCAGTTCTTC
>TRBJ1-3|-|-|TRBV9
CASSVAAGRDVGNTIYF
TGTGCCAGCAGCGTAGCAGCAGGGCGTGATGTTGGAAACACCATATATTTT
>TRBJ2-7|-|TRBD1|TRBV19
CASSRGTGSYEQYF
TGTGCCAGTAGTCGCGGGACAGGTTCCTACGAGCAGTACTTC
>TRBJ2-6|-|TRBD1|TRBV18
CASSPGTGALGSSGANVLTF
TGTGCCAGCTCACCAGGGACAGGGGCCCTTGGAAGCTCTGGGGCCAACGTCCTGACTTTC
>TRBJ2-5|-|TRBD2|TRBV7-2
CASSSWTSDLWETQYF
TGTGCCAGCAGCTCCTGGACTAGCGATTTATGGGAGACCCAGTACTTC
>TRBJ2-3|-|-|TRBV4-3
CASSQDLGLTDTQYF
TGCGCCAGCAGCCAAGATTTGGGACTGACAGATACGCAGTATTTT
>TRBJ2-7|-|-|TRBV27
CASSPRTDAFEQYF
TGTGCCAGCAGCCCCAGGACTGACGCTTTTGAGCAGTACTTC
>TRBJ1-1|-|-|TRBV2
CASSAPGHMNTEAFF
TGTGCCAGCAGCGCCCCGGGACACATGAACACTGAAGCTTTCTTT
>TRBJ2-3|-|-|TRBV2
CASRYGTDTQYF
TGTGCCAGCAGGTACGGCACAGATACGCAGTATTTT
>TRBJ2-7|-|TRBD2|TRBV7-2
CASSLAGGMTYEQYF
TGTGCCAGCAGTTTAGCGGGTGGTATGACCTACGAGCAGTACTTC
>TRBJ2-7|-|-|TRBV6-6
CASSQPTGEQYF
TGTGCCAGCAGTCAACCAACAGGCGAGCAGTACTTC
>TRBJ1-5|-|-|TRBV5-1
CASSPQGIDQPQHF
TGCGCCAGCAGCCCTCAGGGCATCGATCAGCCCCAGCATTTT
>TRBJ1-1|-|-|TRBV10-3
CAISDDRIMNTEAFF
TGTGCCATCAGTGATGACAGAATTATGAACACTGAAGCTTTCTTT